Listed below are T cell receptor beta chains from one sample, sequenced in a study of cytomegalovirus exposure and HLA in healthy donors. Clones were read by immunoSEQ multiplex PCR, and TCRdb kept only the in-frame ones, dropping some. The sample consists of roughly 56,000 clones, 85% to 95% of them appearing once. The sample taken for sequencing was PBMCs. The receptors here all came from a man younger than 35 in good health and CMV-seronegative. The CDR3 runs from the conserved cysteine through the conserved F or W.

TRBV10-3 CAISDRDRKNTEAFF
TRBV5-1 CASSRGGSTDGYTF
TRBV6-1 CASSEAETGGDTQYF
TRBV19 CASSTGQGGEQYF
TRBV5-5 CASSLGTAGNTIYF
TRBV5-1 CASSQDRNNEKLFF
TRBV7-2 CASSFGTSGPGELFF
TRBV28 CASSLPRGSYEATAYEQYF
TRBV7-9 CASSSTSGPSYEQYF
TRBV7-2 CASSPREGTIYF
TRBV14 CASSLLAGGAYNEQFF
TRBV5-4 CASSPDSQANYGYTF
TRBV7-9 CASSLGLAADTQYF
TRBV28 CASSPPALAGGADTQYF
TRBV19 CASSHDRVDGYTF
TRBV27 CASRGGRGINQPQHF
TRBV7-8 CASSTGLLPGELFF
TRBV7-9 CASSLWDREDGDTQYF
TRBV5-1 CASSLTGTGGETQYF
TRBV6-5 CASRSDSLGEKLFF
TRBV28 CAVAGNVLGRDEQFF
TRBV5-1 CASSESQGIGTGELFF
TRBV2 CASSESLADHNEQFF
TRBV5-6 CASSQGGREQYF
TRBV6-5 CASRPGTGSNQPQHF
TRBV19 CASRSRDSSYEQYF
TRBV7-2 CASSLAGGLHFNEQFF
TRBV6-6 CASSYEWNQPQHF
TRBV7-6 CASSSRTSGPYNEQFF
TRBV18 CASSLIKREPYNEQFF
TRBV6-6 CASSRRGANEKLFF
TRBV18 CASSLDRVVTYGYTF
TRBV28 CASSLVGGGGYTF
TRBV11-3 CASSPVQGIAEAFF
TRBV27 CASSLAGVGTYEQYF
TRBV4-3 CASSQGGREAEKLFF
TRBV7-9 CASSLGQGPRNTIYF
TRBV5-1 CASSFMEGQGANGYTF
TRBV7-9 CASSNQIASASEQFF
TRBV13 CASSLEEISSYEQYF
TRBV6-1 CASSERGPAFF